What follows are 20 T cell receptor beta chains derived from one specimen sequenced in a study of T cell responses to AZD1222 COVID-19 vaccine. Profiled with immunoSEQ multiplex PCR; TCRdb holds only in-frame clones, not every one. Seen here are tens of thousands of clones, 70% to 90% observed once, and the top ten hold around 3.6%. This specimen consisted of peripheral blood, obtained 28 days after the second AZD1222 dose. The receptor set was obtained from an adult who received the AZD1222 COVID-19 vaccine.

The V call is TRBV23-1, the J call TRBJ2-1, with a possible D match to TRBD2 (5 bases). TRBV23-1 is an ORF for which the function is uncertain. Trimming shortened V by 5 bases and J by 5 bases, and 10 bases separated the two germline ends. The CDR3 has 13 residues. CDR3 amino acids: CASSEGTHNEQFF. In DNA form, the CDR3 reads TGCGCCAGCAGTGAGGGAACCCACAATGAGCAGTTCTTC.

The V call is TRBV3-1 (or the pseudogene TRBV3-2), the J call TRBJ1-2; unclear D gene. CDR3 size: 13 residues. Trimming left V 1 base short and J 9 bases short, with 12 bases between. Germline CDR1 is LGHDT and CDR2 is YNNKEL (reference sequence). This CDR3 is CASSQGGQRSYTF. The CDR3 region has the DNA TGTGCCAGCAGCCAAGGGGGTCAACGGAGCTACACCTTC.

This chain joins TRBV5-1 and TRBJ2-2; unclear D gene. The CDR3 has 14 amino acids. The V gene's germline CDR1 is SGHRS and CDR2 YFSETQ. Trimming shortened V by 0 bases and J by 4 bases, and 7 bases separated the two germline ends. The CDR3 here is CASSLDKPTGELFF. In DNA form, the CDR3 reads TGCGCCAGCAGCTTGGACAAACCCACCGGGGAGCTGTTTTTT.

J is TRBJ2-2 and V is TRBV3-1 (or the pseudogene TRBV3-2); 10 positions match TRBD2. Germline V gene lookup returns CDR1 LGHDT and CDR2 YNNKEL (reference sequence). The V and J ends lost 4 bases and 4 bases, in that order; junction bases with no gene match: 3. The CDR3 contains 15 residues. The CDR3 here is CASSLKRGGTGELFF. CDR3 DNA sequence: TGTGCCAGCAGCCTTAAGCGGGGGGGCACCGGGGAGCTGTTTTTT.

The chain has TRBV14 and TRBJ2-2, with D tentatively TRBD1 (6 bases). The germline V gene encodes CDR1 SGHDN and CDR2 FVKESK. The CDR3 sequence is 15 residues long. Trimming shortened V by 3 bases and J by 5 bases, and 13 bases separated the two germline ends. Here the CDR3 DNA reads TGTGCCAGCAGCCACGTACAGGGTAGAACCGGGGAGCTGTTTTTT. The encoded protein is CASSHVQGRTGELFF.

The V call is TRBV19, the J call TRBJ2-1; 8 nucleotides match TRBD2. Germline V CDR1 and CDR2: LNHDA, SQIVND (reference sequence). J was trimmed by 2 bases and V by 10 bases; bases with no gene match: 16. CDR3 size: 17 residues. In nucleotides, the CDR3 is TGTGCCACTAGAACCAGTGCGCGGGAGGCAGCCTACAATGAGCAGTTCTTC. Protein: CATRTSAREAAYNEQFF.

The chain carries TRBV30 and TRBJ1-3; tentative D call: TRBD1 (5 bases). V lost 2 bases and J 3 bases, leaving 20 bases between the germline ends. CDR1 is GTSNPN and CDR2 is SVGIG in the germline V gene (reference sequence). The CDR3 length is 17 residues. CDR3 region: CAWSHRTGGFIGNTIYF. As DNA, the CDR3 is TGTGCCTGGAGTCATCGTACGGGGGGGTTTATTGGAAACACCATATATTTT.

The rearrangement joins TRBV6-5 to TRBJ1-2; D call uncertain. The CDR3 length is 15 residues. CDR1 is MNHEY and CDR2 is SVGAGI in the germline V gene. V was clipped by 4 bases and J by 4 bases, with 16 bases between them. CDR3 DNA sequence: TGTGCCAGCAGTTTATTCGGCTTACCAGGCTATGGCTACACCTTC. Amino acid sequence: CASSLFGLPGYGYTF.

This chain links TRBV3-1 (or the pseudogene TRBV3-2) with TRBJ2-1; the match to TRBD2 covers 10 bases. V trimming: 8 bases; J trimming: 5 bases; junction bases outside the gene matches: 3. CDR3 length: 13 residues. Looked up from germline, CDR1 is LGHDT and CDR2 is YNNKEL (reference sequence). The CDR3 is CASRTSGNNEQFF. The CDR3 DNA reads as TGTGCCAGCCGGACTAGCGGTAACAATGAGCAGTTCTTC.

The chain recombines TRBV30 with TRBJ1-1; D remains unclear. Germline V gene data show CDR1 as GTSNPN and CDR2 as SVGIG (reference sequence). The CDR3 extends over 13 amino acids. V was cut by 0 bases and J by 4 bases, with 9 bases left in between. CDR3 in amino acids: CAWSVRWTTEAFF. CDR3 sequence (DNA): TGTGCCTGGAGTGTACGTTGGACCACTGAAGCTTTCTTT.

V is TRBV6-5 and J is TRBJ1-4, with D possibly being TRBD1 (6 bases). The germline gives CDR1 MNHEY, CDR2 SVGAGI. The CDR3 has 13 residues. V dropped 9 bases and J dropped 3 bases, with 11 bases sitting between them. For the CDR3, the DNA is TGTGCCAGTAACAGGGCTCCTAATGAAAAACTGTTTTTT. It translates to CASNRAPNEKLFF.

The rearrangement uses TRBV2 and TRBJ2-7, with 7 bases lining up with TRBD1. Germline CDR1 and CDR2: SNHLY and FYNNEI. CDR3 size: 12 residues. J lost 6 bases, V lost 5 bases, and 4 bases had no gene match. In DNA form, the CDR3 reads TGTGCCAGCAGTACAAACAGGGGCGAGCAGTACTTC. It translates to CASSTNRGEQYF.

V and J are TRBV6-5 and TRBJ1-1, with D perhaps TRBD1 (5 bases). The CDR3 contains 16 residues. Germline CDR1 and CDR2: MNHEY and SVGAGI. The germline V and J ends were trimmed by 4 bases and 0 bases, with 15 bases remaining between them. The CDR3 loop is CASSLWGEGMNTEAFF. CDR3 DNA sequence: TGTGCCAGCAGTTTGTGGGGGGAGGGGATGAACACTGAAGCTTTCTTT.

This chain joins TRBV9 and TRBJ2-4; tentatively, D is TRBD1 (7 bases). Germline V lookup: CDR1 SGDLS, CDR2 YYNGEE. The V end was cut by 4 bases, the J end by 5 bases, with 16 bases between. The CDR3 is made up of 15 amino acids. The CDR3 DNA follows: TGTGCCAGCAGCCCGGAGGGGGCCCTCCAAAACATTCAGTACTTC. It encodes CASSPEGALQNIQYF.

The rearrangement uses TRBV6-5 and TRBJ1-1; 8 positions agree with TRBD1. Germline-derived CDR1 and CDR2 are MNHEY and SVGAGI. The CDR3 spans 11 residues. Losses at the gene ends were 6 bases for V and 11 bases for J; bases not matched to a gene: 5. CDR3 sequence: CASRTTGAAFF. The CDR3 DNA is TGTGCCAGCAGAACGACAGGGGCCGCTTTCTTT.

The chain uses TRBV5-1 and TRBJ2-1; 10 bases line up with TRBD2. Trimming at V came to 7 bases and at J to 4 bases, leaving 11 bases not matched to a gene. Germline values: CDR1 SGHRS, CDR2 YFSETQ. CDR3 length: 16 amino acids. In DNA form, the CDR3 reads TGCGCCAGCGACCACCTTAGCGGGGGGCAGTACAATGAGCAGTTCTTC. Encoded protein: CASDHLSGGQYNEQFF.

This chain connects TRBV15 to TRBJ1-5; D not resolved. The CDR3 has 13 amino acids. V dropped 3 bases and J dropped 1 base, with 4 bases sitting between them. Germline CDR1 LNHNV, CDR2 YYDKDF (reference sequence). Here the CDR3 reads CATSSESNQPQHF. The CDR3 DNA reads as TGTGCCACCAGCAGTGAAAGCAATCAGCCCCAGCATTTT. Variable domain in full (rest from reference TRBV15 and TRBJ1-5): DAMVIQNPRYQVTQFGKPVTLSCSQTLNHNVMYWYQQKSSQAPKLLFHYYDKDFNNEADTPDNFQSRRPNTSFCFLDIRSPGLGDTAMYLCATSSESNQPQHFGDGTRLSIL.

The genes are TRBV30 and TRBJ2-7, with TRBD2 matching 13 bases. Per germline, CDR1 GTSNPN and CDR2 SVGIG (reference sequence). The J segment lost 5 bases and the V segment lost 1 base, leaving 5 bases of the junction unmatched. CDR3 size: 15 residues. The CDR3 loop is CAWSAGTSGMNEQYF. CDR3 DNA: TGTGCCTGGAGTGCAGGGACTAGCGGGATGAACGAGCAGTACTTC. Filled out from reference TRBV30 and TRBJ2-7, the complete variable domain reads SQTIHQWPATLVQPVGSPLSLECTVEGTSNPNLYWYRQAAGRGLQLLFYSVGIGQISSEVPQNLSASRPQDRQFILSSKKLLLSDSGFYLCAWSAGTSGMNEQYFGPGTRLTVT.

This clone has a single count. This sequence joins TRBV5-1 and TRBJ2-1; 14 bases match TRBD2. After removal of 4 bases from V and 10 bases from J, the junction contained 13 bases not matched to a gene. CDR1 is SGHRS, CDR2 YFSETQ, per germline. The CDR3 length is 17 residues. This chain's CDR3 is CASSPRTSGGPGEEQFF. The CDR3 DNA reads TGCGCCAGCAGCCCGCGGACTAGCGGGGGGCCGGGGGAAGAGCAGTTCTTC.

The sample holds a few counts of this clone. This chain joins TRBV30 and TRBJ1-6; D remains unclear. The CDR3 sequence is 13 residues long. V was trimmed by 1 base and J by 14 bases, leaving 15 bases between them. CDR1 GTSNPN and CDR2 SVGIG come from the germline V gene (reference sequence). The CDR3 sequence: CAWSGERRAALHF. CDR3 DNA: TGTGCCTGGAGTGGAGAACGAAGGGCGGCCCTCCACTTT.